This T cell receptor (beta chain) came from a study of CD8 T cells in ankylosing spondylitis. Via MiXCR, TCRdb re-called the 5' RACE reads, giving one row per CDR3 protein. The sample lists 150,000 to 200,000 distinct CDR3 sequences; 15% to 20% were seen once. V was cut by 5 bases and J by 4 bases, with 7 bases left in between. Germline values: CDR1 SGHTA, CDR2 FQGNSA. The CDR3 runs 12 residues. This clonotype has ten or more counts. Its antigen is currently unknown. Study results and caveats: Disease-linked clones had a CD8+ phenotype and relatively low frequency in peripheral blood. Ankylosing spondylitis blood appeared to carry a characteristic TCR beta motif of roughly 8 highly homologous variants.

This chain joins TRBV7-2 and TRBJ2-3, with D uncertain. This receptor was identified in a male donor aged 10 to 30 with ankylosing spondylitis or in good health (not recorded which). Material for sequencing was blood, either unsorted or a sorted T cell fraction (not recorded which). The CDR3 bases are TGTGCCAGCAGCAGAGTATCAGATACGCAGTATTTT. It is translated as CASSRVSDTQYF.